This T cell receptor (beta chain) is from a study of graft-versus-host responses after intestinal transplantation listed by TCRdb under 2021. For the study in its entirety: Multivisceral, liver-intestinal, or isolated intestinal transplants were received by the recipients. Every recipient was given anti-thymocyte globulin induction, followed by roughly 3 years of maintenance tacrolimus and steroids. Bulk TCR-beta CDR3 sequencing was used to track graft-versus-host and host-versus-graft alloreactive T cell clones in the graft, circulation and bone marrow after intestinal transplantation. To identify alloreactive clones, pre-transplant mixed lymphocyte reaction products were sequenced and compared with unstimulated pre-transplant donor and recipient T cells. The cohort enrolled about 23 intestinal transplant recipients, one of whom was a retransplant, and a few patients without pretransplant specimens were excluded. A peak of at least 4% donor T cells among recipient peripheral blood mononuclear cells was the definition used for donor T cell macrochimerism. Samples from a few later patients were sequenced in-house on an Illumina MiSeq with MiXCR processing rather than by the commercial service. Paper-wide results and their limitations: GvH clones turned up in recipient bone marrow, with some appearing earlier in ileal mucosa or blood, a pattern consistent with an intestinal mucosal origin. The conclusions were limited by the relatively low number and heterogeneity of the intestinal transplant patients. Early after transplant, peak levels of circulating GvH clones were associated with declines in HvG clones. In patients with donor T cell macrochimerism, the allografts had high GvH to HvG T cell clonal ratios.

Regarding this clone: The antigen this receptor binds is unknown. It has no much larger one-base neighbor in the sample; base qualities were not kept.

Based on the germline V gene, the CDR1 and CDR2 sequences are SNHLY and FYNNEI. The V and J ends are trimmed by 3 bases and 1 base, leaving 6 bases between them. Measured from the cysteine to the phenylalanine, the CDR3 is 13 residues long. Only the CDR3 DNA stays, 39 bases, in frame from base 1. This sample's time point label indicates: cells obtained before transplantation from donor or recipient. CD3+CD4+ and CD3+CD8+ populations were FACS-sorted from unstimulated pre-transplant donor and recipient cells taken from spleen or lymph nodes. Libraries were made using the immunoSEQ multiplex PCR assay. In most patients, genomic DNA was isolated using the Qiagen DNeasy Blood and Tissue Kit and sent frozen to Adaptive Biotechnologies for TCR sequencing. High-throughput TCR-beta CDR3 sequencing of genomic DNA from most patients was performed by Adaptive Biotechnologies. The study's own analysis went as follows. Adaptive's ImmunoSEQ software supplied the TCR sequencing data for more than 15 patients, while MiXCR and VDJtools were used to process a few other patients. To correct CD4 versus CD8 sorting errors, sequences present in both subsets at a frequency ratio below 5:1 were removed. CDR3 nucleotide sequences shared between donor and recipient were removed because the origin of such sequences could not be assigned. To count as alloreactive, a clone needed at least 2-fold expansion over unstimulated cells and a minimum CFSE-low frequency of 0.002% (template counts) or 0.001% (read counts). Clones detected in sequenced pre-transplant spleen, lymph node, or MLR CFSE-low populations of the donor or recipient were defined as mappable. Cumulative frequency of alloreactive clones was calculated as a percentage of all sequences weighted by copy number. TCRdb retrieved this table from immuneACCESS and kept in-frame rearrangements only. Not all clones are present; in checked studies, unresolved V genes account for under half, and no reason is known for the remainder. V, J and clone size reflect that table, while D and trimming were determined from the DNA. Here the sample has some 120,000 clones; 90% occur a single time. About 0.18% of the sample lies in the top ten.

This sample comprised unstimulated CD4+ T cells sorted from spleen or lymph node cells, obtained before intestinal transplant. The origin of this receptor is a human donor who received an intestinal transplant. Recombination linked TRBV2 to TRBJ1-2; no D gene is confidently identified. At the DNA level, the sequence is TGTGCCAGCAGTGAGAACAGTAACTATGGCTACACCTTC. Its product reads: CASSENSNYGYTF.